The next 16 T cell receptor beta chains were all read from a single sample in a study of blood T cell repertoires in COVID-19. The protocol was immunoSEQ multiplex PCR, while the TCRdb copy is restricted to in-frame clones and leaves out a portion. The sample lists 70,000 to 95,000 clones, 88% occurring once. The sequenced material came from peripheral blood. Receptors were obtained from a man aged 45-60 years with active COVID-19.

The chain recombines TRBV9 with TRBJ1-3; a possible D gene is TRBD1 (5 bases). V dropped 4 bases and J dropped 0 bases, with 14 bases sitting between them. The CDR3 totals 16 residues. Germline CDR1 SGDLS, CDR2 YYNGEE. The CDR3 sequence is CASSPGGTPSGNTIYF. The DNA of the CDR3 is TGTGCCAGCAGCCCGGGGGGAACACCCTCTGGAAACACCATATATTTT.

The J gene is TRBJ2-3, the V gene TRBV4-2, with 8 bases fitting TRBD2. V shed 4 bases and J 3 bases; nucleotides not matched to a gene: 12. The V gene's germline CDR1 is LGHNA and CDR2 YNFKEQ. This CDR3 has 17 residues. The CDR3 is CASSPTGSGSVTDTQYF. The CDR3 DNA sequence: TGTGCCAGCAGCCCCACAGGGAGCGGGAGTGTTACAGATACGCAGTATTTT.

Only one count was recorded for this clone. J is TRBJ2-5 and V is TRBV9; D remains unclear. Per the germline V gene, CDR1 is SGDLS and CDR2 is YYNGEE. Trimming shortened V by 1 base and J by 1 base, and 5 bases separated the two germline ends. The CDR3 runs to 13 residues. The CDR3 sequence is CASSVQVQETQYF. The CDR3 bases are TGTGCCAGCAGCGTACAGGTCCAAGAGACCCAGTACTTC.

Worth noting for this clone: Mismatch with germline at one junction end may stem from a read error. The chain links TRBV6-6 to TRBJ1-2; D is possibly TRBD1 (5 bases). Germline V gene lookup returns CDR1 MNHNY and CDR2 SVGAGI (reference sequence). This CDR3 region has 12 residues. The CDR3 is CASSYTTLGTAF. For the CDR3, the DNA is TGTGCCAGCAGTTATACAACTCTCGGGACTGCCTTC.

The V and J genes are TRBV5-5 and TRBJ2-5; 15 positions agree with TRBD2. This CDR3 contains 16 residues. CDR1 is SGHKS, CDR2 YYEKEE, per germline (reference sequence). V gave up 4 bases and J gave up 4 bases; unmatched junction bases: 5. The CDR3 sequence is CASSAGLAGGGETQYF. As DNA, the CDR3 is TGTGCCAGCAGCGCGGGACTAGCGGGAGGAGGAGAGACCCAGTACTTC.

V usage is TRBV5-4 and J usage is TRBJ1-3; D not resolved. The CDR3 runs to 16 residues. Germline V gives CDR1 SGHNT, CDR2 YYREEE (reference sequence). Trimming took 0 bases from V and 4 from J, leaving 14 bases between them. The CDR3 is CASSLGQASTGNTIYF. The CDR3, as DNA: TGTGCCAGCAGCTTGGGGCAGGCATCCACGGGAAACACCATATATTTT.

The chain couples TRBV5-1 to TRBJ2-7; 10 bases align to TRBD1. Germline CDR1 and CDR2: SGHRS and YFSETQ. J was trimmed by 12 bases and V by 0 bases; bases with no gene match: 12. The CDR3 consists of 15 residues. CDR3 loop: CASSLVSGTGERRYF. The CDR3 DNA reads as TGCGCCAGCAGCTTGGTCTCCGGGACAGGGGAAAGACGGTACTTC.

CDR3 amino acids: CASSLQGRIIGGYTF. The CDR3 nucleotides read TGTGCCAGCAGTTTACAGGGGCGAATAATAGGGGGCTACACCTTC. The rearrangement joins TRBV6-5 to TRBJ1-2, with 7 bases matching TRBD1. CDR3 length: 15 residues. The germline V gene has CDR1 MNHEY and CDR2 SVGAGI. With 4 bases clipped from V and 8 bases from J, the junction kept 13 bases outside the gene matches.

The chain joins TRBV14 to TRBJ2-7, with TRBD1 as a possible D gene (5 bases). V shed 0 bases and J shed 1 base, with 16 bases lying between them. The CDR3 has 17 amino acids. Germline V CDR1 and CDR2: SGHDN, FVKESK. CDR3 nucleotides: TGTGCCAGCAGCCAAGATCGGCATGGCAGGGCGTCCTACGAGCAGTACTTC. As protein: CASSQDRHGRASYEQYF.

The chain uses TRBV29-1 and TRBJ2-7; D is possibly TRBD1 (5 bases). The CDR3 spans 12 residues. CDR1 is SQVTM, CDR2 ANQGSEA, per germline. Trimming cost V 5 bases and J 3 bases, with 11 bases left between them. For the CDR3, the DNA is TGCAGCGTTAGGTGGGGCATCTACGAGCAGTACTTC. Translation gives CSVRWGIYEQYF.

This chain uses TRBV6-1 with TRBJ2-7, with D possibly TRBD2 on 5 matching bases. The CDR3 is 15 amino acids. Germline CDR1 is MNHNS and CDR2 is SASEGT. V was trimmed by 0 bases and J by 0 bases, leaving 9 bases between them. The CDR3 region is CASSEAPDFSYEQYF. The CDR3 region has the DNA TGTGCCAGCAGTGAAGCCCCGGACTTCTCCTACGAGCAGTACTTC.

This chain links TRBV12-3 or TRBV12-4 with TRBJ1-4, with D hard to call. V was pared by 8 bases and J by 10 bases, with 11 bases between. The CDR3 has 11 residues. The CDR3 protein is CASSHAGKLFF. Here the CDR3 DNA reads TGTGCCAGCTCCCATGCCGGAAAACTGTTTTTT.

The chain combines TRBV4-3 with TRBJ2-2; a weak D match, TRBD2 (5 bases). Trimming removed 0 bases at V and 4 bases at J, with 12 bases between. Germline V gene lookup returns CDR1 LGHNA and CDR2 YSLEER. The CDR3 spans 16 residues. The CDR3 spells CASSQEGGELTGELFF. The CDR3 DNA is TGCGCCAGCAGCCAAGAAGGTGGGGAGCTCACCGGGGAGCTGTTTTTT.

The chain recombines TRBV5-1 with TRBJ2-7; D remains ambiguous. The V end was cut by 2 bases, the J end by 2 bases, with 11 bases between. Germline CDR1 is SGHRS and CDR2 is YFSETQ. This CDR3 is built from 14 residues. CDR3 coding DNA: TGCGCCAGCAGCTTAACGACTGAGACCTACGAGCAGTACTTC. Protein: CASSLTTETYEQYF.

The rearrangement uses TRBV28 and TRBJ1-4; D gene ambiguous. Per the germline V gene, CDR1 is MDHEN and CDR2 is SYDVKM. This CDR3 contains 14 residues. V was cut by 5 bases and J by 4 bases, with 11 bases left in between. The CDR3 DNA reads TGTGCCAGCAGTCTTGCTAGAGGTAATGAAAAACTGTTTTTT. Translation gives CASSLARGNEKLFF. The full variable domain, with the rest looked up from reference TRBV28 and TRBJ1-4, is DVKVTQSSRYLVKRTGEKVFLECVQDMDHENMFWYRQDPGLGLRLIYFSYDVKMKEKGDIPEGYSVSREKKERFSLILESASTNQTSMYLCASSLARGNEKLFFGSGTQLSVL.

CDR3 nucleotide sequence: TGCGCCAGCAGCTCAGGACTAGCGGGAGGGGGGAGAGTGTCCTACAATGAGCAGTTCTTC. Its translation: CASSSGLAGGGRVSYNEQFF. The chain combines TRBV5-1 with TRBJ2-1; TRBD2 matches 15 bases. V gave up 3 bases and J gave up 1 base; unmatched junction bases: 11. The CDR3 has 20 residues. Germline V gene lookup returns CDR1 SGHRS and CDR2 YFSETQ.